A selection of T cell receptor beta chains follows, all from one sample in a study of cytomegalovirus exposure and HLA in healthy donors. Sequencing used immunoSEQ multiplex PCR; TCRdb keeps in-frame clones, though not all of them. This sample carries about 110,000 clones, roughly 70% of them seen once, and the ten largest clones take 4% to 5%. Sequenced input: PBMCs. The receptors come from a woman in her thirties or forties in good health and CMV-seropositive. CDR3s include the opening cysteine and the closing phenylalanine or tryptophan. The D gene is left open where the match is weak. Not every row has a clone size; where given, it reads once, few, many or a size class.

TGCGCCAGCAGCCGTACAGGGACGGGGGAGCAGTTCTTC	CASSRTGTGEQFF	TRBV4-1	NA	NA	TRBJ2-1
TGTGCCAGCAGCCAAGGGCTAGCGGGGGGGACTTACAATGAGCAGTTCTTC	CASSQGLAGGTYNEQFF	TRBV4-2	TRBD2	NA	TRBJ2-1
TGTGCCAGCAGTGCGACGGGATGGGTCACTGAAGCTTTCTTT	CASSATGWVTEAFF	TRBV25-1	NA	few	TRBJ1-1
TGTGCCTGGAGTGTCGGGTATGGCTACACCTTC	CAWSVGYGYTF	TRBV30	NA	NA	TRBJ1-2
TGTGCCAGCAGCTTGGCCGGGACAGTTAATGAGCAGTTCTTC	CASSLAGTVNEQFF	TRBV5-8	TRBD1	NA	TRBJ2-1
TGTGCCAGCTCACGCGAGGTTCAAGAGACCCAGTACTTC	CASSREVQETQYF	TRBV18	NA	NA	TRBJ2-5
TGTGCCAGCAGCTTGCCGACAGGGCCCAAACCTTATGGCTACACCTTC	CASSLPTGPKPYGYTF	TRBV5-4	TRBD1	NA	TRBJ1-2
TGTGCCAGCAGCACGCCGGGACACCTAGCGGCGAGGATACAAAACATTCAGTACTTC	CASSTPGHLAARIQNIQYF	TRBV7-3	NA	NA	TRBJ2-4
TGTGCCAGCAGTGAACGGTATAGCAATCAGCCCCAGCATTTT	CASSERYSNQPQHF	TRBV25-1	NA	NA	TRBJ1-5
TGTGCCAGCAGCTTTTCCGGGAGGGATTTCTACAATGAGCAGTTCTTC	CASSFSGRDFYNEQFF	TRBV5-4	TRBD2	NA	TRBJ2-1
TGTGCCAGTAGTATACGCGTAGGAGCCATTAACTATGGCTACACCTTC	CASSIRVGAINYGYTF	TRBV19	NA	NA	TRBJ1-2
TGTGCCAGCAGTGAATACACAGATACGCAGTATTTT	CASSEYTDTQYF	TRBV2	NA	NA	TRBJ2-3
TGTGCCAGCAGACGGGACAGGGGGGTGGGCGAGCAGTACTTC	CASRRDRGVGEQYF	TRBV6-5	TRBD1	NA	TRBJ2-7
TGTGCCAGTACAAGGGACAGGGGGCAAGTCGGGGAGCTGTTTTTT	CASTRDRGQVGELFF	TRBV19	TRBD1	NA	TRBJ2-2
TGCGCCAGCAGCTTGGTGGGAGGGGAGAATGGCTACACCTTC	CASSLVGGENGYTF	TRBV5-1	NA	NA	TRBJ1-2
TGTGCCAGCAGCTTGCGCTCCGGGTTCCAAGAGACCCAGTACTTC	CASSLRSGFQETQYF	TRBV11-3	NA	NA	TRBJ2-5
TGTGCCAGCAGCCCTCCGAAAGCCGGGACAGCCCACGAGCAGTACTTC	CASSPPKAGTAHEQYF	TRBV5-4	TRBD1	once	TRBJ2-7
TGTGCCAGCAGCTTAGGGGGACTCCAGTACCAAGAGACCCAGTACTTC	CASSLGGLQYQETQYF	TRBV7-2	NA	NA	TRBJ2-5
TGTGCCAGCACCGAGGCATTTGAGTACAATGAGCAGTTCTTC	CASTEAFEYNEQFF	TRBV5-6	NA	NA	TRBJ2-1
TGTGCCAGCAGCAGAAGGACAGGGGCGCTGACTGGGGCCAACGTCCTGACTTTC	CASSRRTGALTGANVLTF	TRBV7-8	TRBD1	NA	TRBJ2-6
TGTGCTAGTGGTGCCGGGACAACACCCGGGGATGAGCAGTTCTTC	CASGAGTTPGDEQFF	TRBV12-5	NA	NA	TRBJ2-1
TGTGCCAGCAGTAGGGGACAGCAAGAGACCCAGTACTTC	CASSRGQQETQYF	TRBV6-5	TRBD1	NA	TRBJ2-5
TGTGCCACCAGCAGAGGGACTAGCGGGAGGAGTGAGCAGTTCTTC	CATSRGTSGRSEQFF	TRBV15	TRBD2	NA	TRBJ2-1
TGTGCCAGCAGCTTAGGGCCGATGAACACTGAAGCTTTCTTT	CASSLGPMNTEAFF	TRBV7-9	NA	NA	TRBJ1-1
TGTGCCAGCAGTCAAAGTCCCGGGTATGGCTACACCTTC	CASSQSPGYGYTF	TRBV7-2	NA	NA	TRBJ1-2
TGCGCCAGCAGCCACCCCTTCCGGGGAGCGGGCCAAGGGACCCAGTACTTC	CASSHPFRGAGQGTQYF	TRBV4-1	NA	once	TRBJ2-5
TGCGCCAGCAGCCAAGCACTCAGGGGGCAGGATGAAGCTTTCTTT	CASSQALRGQDEAFF	TRBV4-3	TRBD1	NA	TRBJ1-1
TGTGCCAGCAGCCAAGCCAGGGATCGAACAGATACGCAGTATTTT	CASSQARDRTDTQYF	TRBV4-2	NA	NA	TRBJ2-3
TGTGCCAGCAGCGTAGCTCCCACTAGGGCCACTGAAGCTTTCTTT	CASSVAPTRATEAFF	TRBV9	NA	NA	TRBJ1-1
TGTGCCAGCTCACCCAGCCAGGGCAGGGTAGGCACTGAAGCTTTCTTT	CASSPSQGRVGTEAFF	TRBV18	NA	NA	TRBJ1-1
TGCGCCAGCAGCCGCCGGATAGGACAGGGGGTTAACACCGGGGAGCTGTTTTTT	CASSRRIGQGVNTGELFF	TRBV4-1	TRBD1	NA	TRBJ2-2
TGTGCCAGCAGCTCCAAACCGACAGCTCAGAATGAAAAACTGTTTTTT	CASSSKPTAQNEKLFF	TRBV5-5	NA	NA	TRBJ1-4
TGTGCCAGCAGCTTAGGGGATAGCGGGATTGGAAATGAGCAGTTCTTC	CASSLGDSGIGNEQFF	TRBV11-3	TRBD2	NA	TRBJ2-1